A selection of T cell receptor beta chains follows, all from one sample in a study of cytomegalovirus exposure and HLA in healthy donors. Repertoires were generated with immunoSEQ multiplex PCR, while TCRdb's copy carries only in-frame clones and drops some. Found here are over 120,000 clones, 80% to 90% of them singletons; the top ten hold 9%. The sequenced sample was PBMCs. These receptors were taken from a woman aged 18-29 years in good health and CMV-seropositive. CDR3s include the opening cysteine and the closing phenylalanine or tryptophan.

v_gene	j_gene	CDR3aa
TRBV30	TRBJ2-7	CAWSQGQGPKGGEQYF
TRBV4-1	TRBJ2-7	CASSQARGGSYEQYF
TRBV28	TRBJ2-3	CASTTPKTVSGTDTQYF
TRBV5-1	TRBJ1-1	CASSQGSTTEAFF
TRBV18	TRBJ1-5	CASSPPGGQPQHF
TRBV5-1	TRBJ1-4	CASSQTGTNEKLFF
TRBV7-6	TRBJ2-3	CASSLARNNPNTQYF
TRBV6-1	TRBJ2-7	CASRPGTTLYEQYF
TRBV19	TRBJ1-6	CASSMSGGGRSYNSPLHF
TRBV27	TRBJ2-1	CASSLSTSGYNEQFF
TRBV5-6	TRBJ1-6	CASSLGQGDSPLHF
TRBV6-6	TRBJ2-7	CASSYGRGQYF
TRBV7-2	TRBJ1-5	CASTLGRGGQPQHF
TRBV27	TRBJ2-6	CASSLSGQGLYSGANVLTF
TRBV7-9	TRBJ2-3	CASSPGQGAVDTQYF
TRBV6-6	TRBJ1-5	CASSYEGNQPQHF
TRBV27	TRBJ2-7	CASSLGQPAGEQYF
TRBV19	TRBJ1-4	CASSKGTGLNEKLFF
TRBV6-5	TRBJ2-7	CASKPGQGMSEQYF
TRBV5-4	TRBJ1-2	CASSFNRGERSPRSYTF
TRBV2	TRBJ2-5	CASSAGLATETQYF
TRBV21-1	TRBJ2-7	CASSKYLDILSYEQYF
TRBV11-2	TRBJ1-6	CASSPRQSPNSPLHF
TRBV28	TRBJ2-7	CASSSVRGQALYEQYF
TRBV29-1	TRBJ2-1	CSVRGSSYNEQFF
TRBV7-9	TRBJ2-3	CASQQGKLAGGPDTQYF
TRBV14	TRBJ1-2	CASSHLTGGGYTF
TRBV6-5	TRBJ2-1	CASSYSSSGDYEQFF
TRBV15	TRBJ2-5	CATSSQGQREETQYF
TRBV5-8	TRBJ2-2	CASSLAGRRGGRSGELFF
TRBV6-1	TRBJ1-6	CASSLQGGSPLHF
TRBV12-5	TRBJ2-1	CASGTRGDEQFF
TRBV4-3	TRBJ1-6	CASSQAVRDRGLGNSPLHF
TRBV11-3	TRBJ2-3	CASSQSSQRGITDTQYF
TRBV28	TRBJ2-4	CASQGENIQYF
TRBV4-2	TRBJ2-3	CASSQRGAGGPEGDTQYF
TRBV29-1	TRBJ2-7	CSARGQIYEQYF
TRBV7-8	TRBJ2-3	CASSPGVLYTDTQYF
TRBV28	TRBJ1-4	CASRGGVKGEKLFF
TRBV19	TRBJ2-7	CASSTKTSGGSYEQYF
TRBV7-9	TRBJ1-4	CASSADGTGTNEKLFF
TRBV19	TRBJ1-1	CASSIIGGSAEAFF
TRBV28	TRBJ1-5	CASSRIDSLSNQPQHF
TRBV5-6	TRBJ2-3	CASSRGTGGGDTQYF
TRBV5-1	TRBJ2-5	CASSLAAGGKETQYF
TRBV28	TRBJ1-6	CASSPWGRGNSPLHF
TRBV10-3	TRBJ2-1	CAISGTSGGLNEQFF
TRBV30	TRBJ2-3	CAWSGGRVILDTQYF
TRBV11-1	TRBJ2-1	CASSSKGTSGGNEQFF
TRBV27	TRBJ2-1	CASSYSGGAWNEQFF
TRBV11-2	TRBJ1-6	CASSRTGGASYNSPLHF
TRBV9	TRBJ2-3	CAAKPGSGGEPSTDTQYF
TRBV5-1	TRBJ2-5	CASSLAAGFDQYF
TRBV7-3	TRBJ2-3	CASSSGRRAGNTDTQYF